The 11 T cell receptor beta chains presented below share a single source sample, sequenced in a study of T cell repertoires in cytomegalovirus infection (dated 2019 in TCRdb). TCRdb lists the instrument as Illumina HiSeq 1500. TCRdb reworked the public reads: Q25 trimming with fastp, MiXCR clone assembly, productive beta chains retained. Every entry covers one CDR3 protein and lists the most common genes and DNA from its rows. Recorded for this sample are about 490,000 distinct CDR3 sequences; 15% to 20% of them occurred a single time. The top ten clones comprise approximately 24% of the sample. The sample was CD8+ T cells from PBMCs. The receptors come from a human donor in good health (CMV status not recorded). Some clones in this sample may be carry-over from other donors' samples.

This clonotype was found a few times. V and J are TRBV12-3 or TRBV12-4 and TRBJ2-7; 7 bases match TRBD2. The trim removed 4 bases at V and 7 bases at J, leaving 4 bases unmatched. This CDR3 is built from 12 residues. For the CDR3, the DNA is TGTGCCAGCAGTTGGACTAGTCTTGAGCAGTACTTC. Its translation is CASSWTSLEQYF.

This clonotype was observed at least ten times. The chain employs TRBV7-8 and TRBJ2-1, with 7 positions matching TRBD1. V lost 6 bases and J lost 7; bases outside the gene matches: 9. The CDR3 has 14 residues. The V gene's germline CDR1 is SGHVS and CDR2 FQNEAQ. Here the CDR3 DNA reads TGTGCCAGCAGAATACAGGGGACGTTTAATGAGCAGTTCTTC. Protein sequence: CASRIQGTFNEQFF.

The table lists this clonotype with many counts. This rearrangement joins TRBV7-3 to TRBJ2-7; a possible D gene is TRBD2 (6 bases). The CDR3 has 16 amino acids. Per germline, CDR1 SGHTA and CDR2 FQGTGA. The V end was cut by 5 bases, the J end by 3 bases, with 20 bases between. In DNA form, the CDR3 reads TGTGCCAGCAGCCCCGGCGGAGGGTTCGGGATCTACGAGCAGTACTTC. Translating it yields CASSPGGGFGIYEQYF.

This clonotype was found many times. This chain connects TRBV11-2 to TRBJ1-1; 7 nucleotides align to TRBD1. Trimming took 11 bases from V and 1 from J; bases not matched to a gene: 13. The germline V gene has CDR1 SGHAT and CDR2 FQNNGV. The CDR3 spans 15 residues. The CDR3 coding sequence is TGTGCCGCCGAGAAGTCCGGGACAGAGAACACTGAAGCTTTCTTT. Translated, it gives CAAEKSGTENTEAFF.

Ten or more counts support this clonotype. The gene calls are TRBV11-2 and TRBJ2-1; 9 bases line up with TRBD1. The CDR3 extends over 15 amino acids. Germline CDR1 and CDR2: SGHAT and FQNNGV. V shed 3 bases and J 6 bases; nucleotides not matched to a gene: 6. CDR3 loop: CASSLRQGVRNEQFF. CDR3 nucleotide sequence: TGTGCCAGCAGCTTGCGACAGGGGGTACGCAATGAGCAGTTCTTC.

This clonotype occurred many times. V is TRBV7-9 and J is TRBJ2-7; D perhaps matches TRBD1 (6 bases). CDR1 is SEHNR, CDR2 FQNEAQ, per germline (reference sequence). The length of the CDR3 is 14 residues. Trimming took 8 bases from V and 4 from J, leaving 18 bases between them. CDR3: CASSPRGSSYEQYF. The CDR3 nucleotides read TGTGCCAGCTCCCCTAGGGGGAGTTCGTACGAGCAGTACTTC.

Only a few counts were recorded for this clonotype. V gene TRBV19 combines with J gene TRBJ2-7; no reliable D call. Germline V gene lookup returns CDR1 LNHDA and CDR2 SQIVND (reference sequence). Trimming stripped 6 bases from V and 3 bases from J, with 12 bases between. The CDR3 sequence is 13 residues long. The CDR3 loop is CASSLALNYEQYF. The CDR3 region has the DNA TGTGCCAGTAGCCTGGCGCTTAACTACGAGCAGTACTTC. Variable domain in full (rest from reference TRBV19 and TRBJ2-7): DGGITQSPKYLFRKEGQNVTLSCEQNLNHDAMYWYRQDPGQGLRLIYYSQIVNDFQKGDIAEGYSVSREKKESFPLTVTSAQKNPTAFYLCASSLALNYEQYFGPGTRLTVT.

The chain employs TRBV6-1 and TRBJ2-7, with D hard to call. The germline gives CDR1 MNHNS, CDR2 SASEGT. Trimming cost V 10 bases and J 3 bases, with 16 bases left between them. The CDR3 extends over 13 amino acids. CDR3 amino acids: CATKEKGYYEQYF. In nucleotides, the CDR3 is TGTGCCACCAAGGAGAAGGGTTACTACGAGCAGTACTTC.

The DNA for the CDR3 is TGTGCCAGCAGCCAAGTGCCGCAGCCGTATTCTTCAAACACCATATATTTT. Translation gives CASSQVPQPYSSNTIYF. The chain carries TRBV14 and TRBJ1-3, with no clear D. The CDR3 has 17 amino acids. Trimming stripped 1 base from V and 6 bases from J, with 19 bases between. Germline CDR1 SGHDN, CDR2 FVKESK.

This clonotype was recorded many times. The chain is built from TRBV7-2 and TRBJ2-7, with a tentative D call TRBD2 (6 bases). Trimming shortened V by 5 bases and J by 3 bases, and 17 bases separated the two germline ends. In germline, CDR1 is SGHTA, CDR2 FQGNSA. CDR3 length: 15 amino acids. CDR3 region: CASSGGAGSIYEQYF. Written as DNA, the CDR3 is TGTGCCAGCAGCGGTGGAGCGGGTTCAATCTACGAGCAGTACTTC.

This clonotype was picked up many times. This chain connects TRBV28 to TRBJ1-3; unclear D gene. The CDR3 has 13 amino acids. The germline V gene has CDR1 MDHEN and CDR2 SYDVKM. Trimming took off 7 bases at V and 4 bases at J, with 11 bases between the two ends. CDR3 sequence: CASTYGGGNTIYF. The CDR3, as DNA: TGTGCCAGCACATACGGAGGGGGAAACACCATATATTTT.